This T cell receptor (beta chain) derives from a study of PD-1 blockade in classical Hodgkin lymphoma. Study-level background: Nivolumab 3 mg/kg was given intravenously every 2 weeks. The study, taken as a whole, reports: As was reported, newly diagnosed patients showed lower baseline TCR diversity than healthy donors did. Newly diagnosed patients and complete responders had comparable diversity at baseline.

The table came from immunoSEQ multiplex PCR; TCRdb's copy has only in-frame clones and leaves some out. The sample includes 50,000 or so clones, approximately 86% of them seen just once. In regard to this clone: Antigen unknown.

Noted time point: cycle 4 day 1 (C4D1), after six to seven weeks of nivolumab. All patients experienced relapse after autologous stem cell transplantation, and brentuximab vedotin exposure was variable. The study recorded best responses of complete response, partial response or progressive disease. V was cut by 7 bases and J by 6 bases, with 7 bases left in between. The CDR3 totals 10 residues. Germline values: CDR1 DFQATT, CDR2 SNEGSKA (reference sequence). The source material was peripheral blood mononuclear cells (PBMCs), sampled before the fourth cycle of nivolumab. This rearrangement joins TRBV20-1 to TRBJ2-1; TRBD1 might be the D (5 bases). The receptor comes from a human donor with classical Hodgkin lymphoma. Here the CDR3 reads CSGGLNEQFF. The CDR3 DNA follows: TGCAGTGGGGGCCTCAATGAGCAGTTCTTC.